This is a list of T cell receptor beta chains from one sample in a study of T cell changes during pregnancy in multiple sclerosis. TCRdb's table, derived via immunoSEQ multiplex PCR, lists solely in-frame clones and lacks some. Among 20,000 or so clones listed, approximately 91% were seen once. The sample in question was CD4+ T cells from peripheral blood mononuclear cells, obtained after pregnancy. The receptors derive from a female donor in good health, enrolled as a control in a pregnancy study. The CDR3 runs from the conserved cysteine through the conserved F or W. D genes are given only for firm matches. Clone size is given for some rows only: seen once, a few or many times, or a class if the clone is expanded.

D gene: TRBD1; J gene: TRBJ2-7; clone size: NA; V gene: TRBV2; CDR3 DNA: TGTGCCAGCAGTGTAAAGTCTACCGGGACAGGGAACTACGAGCAGTACTTC; CDR3 protein: CASSVKSTGTGNYEQYF
D gene: TRBD1; J gene: TRBJ1-5; clone size: NA; V gene: TRBV7-2; CDR3 DNA: TGTGCCAGCAGCTTAAGGACAGGGGTGGAGCAGCCCCAGCATTTT; CDR3 protein: CASSLRTGVEQPQHF
D gene: TRBD1; J gene: TRBJ1-2; clone size: NA; V gene: TRBV11-2; CDR3 DNA: TGTGCCAGCAGACCATTATCCGACAGGGGGAGGAAGTATGGCTACACCTTC; CDR3 protein: CASRPLSDRGRKYGYTF
D gene: TRBD2; J gene: TRBJ2-1; clone size: NA; V gene: TRBV11-1; CDR3 DNA: TGTGCCAGCAGCTTTGAGCTAGCGGGAAATAATGAGCAGTTCTTC; CDR3 protein: CASSFELAGNNEQFF
D gene: TRBD1; J gene: TRBJ2-7; clone size: NA; V gene: TRBV18; CDR3 DNA: TGTGCCAGCTCACCACCCGGGACAGGGGCAGGTTCCTACGAGCAGTACTTC; CDR3 protein: CASSPPGTGAGSYEQYF
D gene: NA; J gene: TRBJ2-1; clone size: NA; V gene: TRBV5-4; CDR3 DNA: TGTGCCAGCAGCTTTGGGGGCCAATTAGGCAATGAGCAGTTCTTC; CDR3 protein: CASSFGGQLGNEQFF
D gene: NA; J gene: TRBJ1-2; clone size: NA; V gene: TRBV30; CDR3 DNA: TGTGCCTGGAGTGGAGCGTCCTCTGGCTACACCTTC; CDR3 protein: CAWSGASSGYTF
D gene: TRBD1; J gene: TRBJ1-2; clone size: NA; V gene: TRBV28; CDR3 DNA: TGTGCCAGCAGTTTACCCGGGACAGGGCCCGGCTACACCTTC; CDR3 protein: CASSLPGTGPGYTF
D gene: TRBD2; J gene: TRBJ2-3; clone size: NA; V gene: TRBV30; CDR3 DNA: TGTGCCTGGAACCCGCCAGCGGGGGGGGGTATTAATACGCAGTATTTT; CDR3 protein: CAWNPPAGGGINTQYF
D gene: NA; J gene: TRBJ1-1; clone size: NA; V gene: TRBV5-1; CDR3 DNA: TGCGCCAGCAGCTCCAGGGGTGCTGAAGCTTTCTTT; CDR3 protein: CASSSRGAEAFF
D gene: TRBD1; J gene: TRBJ2-7; clone size: NA; V gene: TRBV7-2; CDR3 DNA: TGTGCCAGCAGACGAAATCTACAGGGGGCCTACGAGCAGTACTTC; CDR3 protein: CASRRNLQGAYEQYF
D gene: NA; J gene: TRBJ1-5; clone size: NA; V gene: TRBV5-8; CDR3 DNA: TGTGCCCTTGCCAGGGGTTATAGCAATCAGCCCCAGCATTTT; CDR3 protein: CALARGYSNQPQHF
D gene: NA; J gene: TRBJ2-7; clone size: NA; V gene: TRBV5-6; CDR3 DNA: TGTGCCAGCAGCTCACAGTCAAACCCTTACGAGCAGTACTTC; CDR3 protein: CASSSQSNPYEQYF
D gene: NA; J gene: TRBJ2-6; clone size: NA; V gene: TRBV30; CDR3 DNA: TGTGCCTGGAGGGTAGGGGGCTCTGGGGCCAACGTCCTGACTTTC; CDR3 protein: CAWRVGGSGANVLTF
D gene: TRBD1; J gene: TRBJ1-4; clone size: NA; V gene: TRBV13; CDR3 DNA: TGTGCCAGCAGCTTAACCGGGACAGGGAGTAATGAAAAACTGTTTTTT; CDR3 protein: CASSLTGTGSNEKLFF
D gene: NA; J gene: TRBJ2-4; clone size: once; V gene: TRBV6-1; CDR3 DNA: TGTGCCAGCAGTCTGCAGTCGTTTGACAAAAACATTCAGTACTTC; CDR3 protein: CASSLQSFDKNIQYF
D gene: TRBD2; J gene: TRBJ2-1; clone size: NA; V gene: TRBV4-1; CDR3 DNA: TGCGCCAGCAGCCTGGGCGGCGGGAGAAGGAGCTACAATGAGCAGTTCTTC; CDR3 protein: CASSLGGGRRSYNEQFF
D gene: NA; J gene: TRBJ2-5; clone size: NA; V gene: TRBV5-1; CDR3 DNA: TGCGCCAGCAGCTTTTCGGGGGAATACCAAGAGACCCAGTACTTC; CDR3 protein: CASSFSGEYQETQYF
D gene: TRBD2; J gene: TRBJ2-4; clone size: NA; V gene: TRBV2; CDR3 DNA: TGTGCCAGCAGTGAGAGGAGGGGACTAGCGGGGATAGCCAAAAACATTCAGTACTTC; CDR3 protein: CASSERRGLAGIAKNIQYF
D gene: NA; J gene: TRBJ2-5; clone size: NA; V gene: TRBV4-1; CDR3 DNA: TGCGCCAGCAGCCACAGCCTAGCGCAAGAGACCCAGTACTTC; CDR3 protein: CASSHSLAQETQYF
D gene: NA; J gene: TRBJ1-2; clone size: NA; V gene: TRBV29-1; CDR3 DNA: TGCAGCGTCGGCAGGGAAGGCTATGGCTACACCTTC; CDR3 protein: CSVGREGYGYTF
D gene: NA; J gene: TRBJ2-7; clone size: NA; V gene: TRBV10-3; CDR3 DNA: TGTGCCGTCTCCCCAGATTACTACGAGCAGTACTTC; CDR3 protein: CAVSPDYYEQYF